A single sample gave rise to the 27 T cell receptor beta chains below, sequenced in a study of early T cells in non-severe SARS-CoV-2 infection. MiXCR, run by TCRdb on the 5' RACE reads, gives a single entry per CDR3 protein. The sample includes 98,000 or so distinct CDR3 sequences, around 10% of them seen just once. Sequencing was done on a sample of whole blood. Source of these receptors: an adult who was a healthcare worker with PCR-confirmed SARS-CoV-2 infection or an uninfected control (not recorded which).

This clonotype has a handful of counts. The DNA of the CDR3 is TGTGCCAGCAGCACAGGGCGGGTCTTATTAGACAATGAGCAGTTCTTC. Translated, it gives CASSTGRVLLDNEQFF. This chain joins TRBV11-2 and TRBJ2-1; D possibly corresponds to TRBD1 (6 bases). This CDR3 is 16 amino acids long. Germline loops: CDR1 SGHAT, CDR2 FQNNGV. The V end was cut by 5 bases, the J end by 5 bases, with 19 bases between. The full variable domain, completed using reference TRBV11-2 and TRBJ2-1, is EAGVAQSPRYKIIEKRQSVAFWCNPISGHATLYWYQQILGQGPKLLIQFQNNGVVDDSQLPKDRFSAERLKGVDSTLKIQPAKLEDSAVYLCASSTGRVLLDNEQFFGPGTRLTVL.

This clonotype was detected a few times. An end of the junction differs from the germline gene, which may be a read error. V and J are TRBV7-8 and TRBJ2-1; 10 bases are a match to TRBD1. The germline V gene has CDR1 SGHVS and CDR2 FQNEAQ. This CDR3 comprises 15 residues. The CDR3 DNA follows: TGTGCCAGCAGCCCGGGACAGGGGAGGGAGAATGGGCAGTTCTTC. This sequence encodes CASSPGQGRENGQFF.

V and J are TRBV7-2 and TRBJ2-1; 7 nucleotides match TRBD1. Germline CDR1 SGHTA, CDR2 FQGNSA. This CDR3 has 17 residues. J gave up 0 bases and V 5 bases, and 10 bases lay outside the gene matches. The DNA for the CDR3 is TGTGCCAGCAGCCCCGACCTCAGGGGGAGCTCCTACAATGAGCAGTTCTTC. Amino acids: CASSPDLRGSSYNEQFF.

The chain joins TRBV18 to TRBJ2-7, with D possibly matching TRBD1 (6 bases). V was clipped by 5 bases and J by 6 bases, with 17 bases between them. The CDR3 has 14 residues. Germline V CDR1 and CDR2: KGHSH, LQKENI. CDR3 sequence (DNA): TGTGCCAGCTCAGCAGTAGGGGCAGGGGCCGAGCAGTACTTC. This sequence encodes CASSAVGAGAEQYF.

The chain links TRBV25-1 to TRBJ2-2; D is unresolved. Trimming left V 5 bases short and J 6 bases short, with 13 bases between. Germline V gene sequence: CDR1 MGHDK, CDR2 SYGVNS. This CDR3 has 14 residues. The CDR3 bases are TGTGCCAGCAGTCGTGAGTGGGAAGCCGGGGAGCTGTTTTTT. This gives the protein CASSREWEAGELFF.

The V gene is TRBV20-1, the J gene TRBJ2-7; a weak D match, TRBD1 (5 bases). Germline V lookup: CDR1 DFQATT, CDR2 SNEGSKA (reference sequence). V lost 0 bases and J 0 bases, leaving 12 bases between the germline ends. This CDR3 spans 15 amino acids. In nucleotides, the CDR3 is TGCAGTGCTAGAGATAGTACAGGCCTCTCCTACGAGCAGTACTTC. The encoded protein is CSARDSTGLSYEQYF.

This clonotype was picked up a small number of times. J is TRBJ2-7 and V is TRBV20-1; D is unresolved. Per germline, CDR1 DFQATT and CDR2 SNEGSKA (reference sequence). This CDR3 contains 14 residues. Trimming removed 2 bases at V and 0 bases at J, with 11 bases between. CDR3 DNA: TGCAGTGCTAGAACTGGACGGAGCTCCTACGAGCAGTACTTC. Translating gives CSARTGRSSYEQYF.

This clonotype was found many times. This chain connects TRBV29-1 to TRBJ1-6; D may be TRBD1 (5 bases). Germline CDR1 is SQVTM and CDR2 is ANQGSEA. Trimming took off 1 base at V and 7 bases at J, with 8 bases between the two ends. This CDR3 spans 13 amino acids. The CDR3 protein is CSVEVGGNSPLHF. The CDR3 DNA sequence: TGCAGCGTTGAAGTTGGGGGGAATTCACCCCTCCACTTT.

This clonotype turned up a few times. The chain employs TRBV3-1 and TRBJ2-5; D ambiguous. The CDR3 loop spans 11 amino acids. V was trimmed by 3 bases and J by 5 bases, leaving 4 bases between them. In germline, CDR1 is LGHDT, CDR2 YNNKEL (reference sequence). This CDR3 reads CASSQIETQYF. CDR3 DNA sequence: TGTGCCAGCAGCCAGATCGAGACCCAGTACTTC.

This clonotype showed up just a few times. This chain links TRBV19 with TRBJ2-2, with D unclear. The CDR3 is 15 residues long. The V end was cut by 6 bases, the J end by 1 base, with 12 bases between. Germline CDR1 reads LNHDA; CDR2 reads SQIVND (reference sequence). The CDR3 DNA follows: TGTGCCAGTAGCCTAAGGATATTGAACACCGGGGAGCTGTTTTTT. Its translation: CASSLRILNTGELFF.

This chain connects TRBV5-6 to TRBJ1-6; a weak D match, TRBD1 (5 bases). V lost 3 bases to trimming and J lost 9 bases, with 10 bases between them. Germline CDR1 reads SGHDT; CDR2 reads YYEEEE. This CDR3 region has 13 residues. CDR3 amino acids: CASSWGDSSPLHF. The CDR3 DNA reads as TGTGCCAGCAGCTGGGGGGACTCTTCACCCCTCCACTTT.

In this sample, this clonotype turned up many times. This rearrangement joins TRBV29-1 to TRBJ1-2; D is perhaps TRBD1 (5 bases). Germline V gene lookup returns CDR1 SQVTM and CDR2 ANQGSEA. This CDR3 comprises 15 residues. The CDR3 reads CSVIPPGPSSYGYTF. The CDR3 DNA follows: TGCAGTGTAATTCCTCCGGGACCTTCGAGCTATGGCTACACCTTC.

This clonotype was counted at least ten times. The V gene is TRBV4-2, the J gene TRBJ2-1, with D possibly TRBD2 on 5 matching bases. The CDR3 totals 16 residues. Trimming left V 1 base short and J 9 bases short, with 19 bases between. Germline CDR1 LGHNA, CDR2 YNFKEQ. The CDR3 spells CASSQGVGIQEGEQFF. The CDR3 DNA follows: TGTGCCAGCAGCCAAGGGGTAGGGATTCAAGAGGGTGAGCAGTTCTTC.

This chain uses TRBV5-1 with TRBJ1-5; no clear D gene. CDR1 is SGHRS and CDR2 is YFSETQ in the germline V gene. CDR3 size: 16 residues. Deletions cut 4 bases from V and 0 bases from J, with 14 bases between. DNA of the CDR3: TGCGCCAGCAGCCCGGGTTCCGGCAGTAGCAATCAGCCCCAGCATTTT. It codes for CASSPGSGSSNQPQHF.

This clonotype has ten or more counts. V gene TRBV29-1 combines with J gene TRBJ2-1, with 10 bases matching TRBD2. Per the germline V gene, CDR1 is SQVTM and CDR2 is ANQGSEA. The CDR3 runs 14 residues. Germline trimming cut 6 bases from V and 4 bases from J; bases unmatched to any gene: 6. CDR3 residues: CSVAPGLAYNEQFF. The CDR3 bases are TGCAGCGTCGCCCCGGGACTAGCGTACAATGAGCAGTTCTTC.

The table lists this clonotype with a few counts. This chain links TRBV5-1 with TRBJ2-1; possible D gene TRBD1, 5 bases. The CDR3 extends over 15 amino acids. CDR1 and CDR2 from the germline V gene are SGHRS and YFSETQ. V was shortened by 3 bases and J by 4 bases, with 14 bases between the two germline ends. Here the CDR3 reads CASSSRVGAYNEQFF. In nucleotides, the CDR3 is TGCGCCAGCAGCTCCAGGGTTGGAGCTTACAATGAGCAGTTCTTC.

This clonotype turned up a few times. The chain combines TRBV29-1 with TRBJ2-5; the D is unclear. This CDR3 has 12 residues. V gave up 4 bases and J gave up 2 bases, with 8 bases separating them. Germline lookup yields CDR1 SQVTM and CDR2 ANQGSEA. Here the CDR3 DNA reads TGCAGCGTTGGAGGTGGGCAAGAGACCCAGTACTTC. This sequence encodes CSVGGGQETQYF.

This clonotype turned up a few times. This chain links TRBV19 with TRBJ1-2, with 12 nucleotides matching TRBD1. The CDR3 is 16 residues long. The junction had 8 bases not matched to a gene; V was cut back by 5 bases and J by 4 bases. Looked up from germline, CDR1 is LNHDA and CDR2 is SQIVND (reference sequence). CDR3 protein: CASSPTGTGGVYGYTF. CDR3 DNA: TGTGCCAGTAGTCCCACCGGGACAGGGGGCGTCTATGGCTACACCTTC.

V is TRBV7-3 and J is TRBJ2-2; D is unresolved. Trimming removed 2 bases at V and 3 bases at J, with 4 bases between. This CDR3 region has 13 residues. The germline V gene encodes CDR1 SGHTA and CDR2 FQGTGA. The CDR3 sequence is CASSLSYTGELFF. Written as DNA, the CDR3 is TGTGCCAGCAGCTTATCATACACCGGGGAGCTGTTTTTT.

This clonotype has only a few counts. The chain recombines TRBV11-2 with TRBJ2-1; 11 bases agree with TRBD2. CDR1 is SGHAT, CDR2 FQNNGV, per germline. The CDR3 extends over 16 amino acids. V trimming: 4 bases; J trimming: 8 bases; junction bases outside the gene matches: 10. CDR3 in DNA: TGTGCCAGCAGCTCCCACACTAGCGGGAGACGACATGAGCAGTTCTTC. Translation: CASSSHTSGRRHEQFF.

The chain recombines TRBV5-5 with TRBJ2-6; D might be TRBD1 or TRBD2, each matching 5 bases. CDR1 is SGHKS and CDR2 is YYEKEE in the germline V gene (reference sequence). The CDR3 extends over 16 amino acids. The ends were cut back, 6 bases at V and 2 bases at J, with 15 bases in the middle. The CDR3 bases are TGTGCCAGCACCCGGGACGGCAGCACTGGGGCCAACGTCCTGACTTTC. It yields the protein CASTRDGSTGANVLTF.

This clonotype was found a few times. The rearrangement links TRBV19 to TRBJ2-1; D perhaps matches TRBD2 (6 bases). From germline, CDR1 is LNHDA and CDR2 SQIVND (reference sequence). The germline V and J ends were trimmed by 3 bases and 2 bases, with 14 bases remaining between them. This CDR3 is 16 amino acids long. The CDR3 nucleotides are TGTGCCAGTAGTATCAGGGAGGAGGGGACCTACAATGAGCAGTTCTTC. Protein: CASSIREEGTYNEQFF.

This clonotype appeared many times. V gene TRBV27 combines with J gene TRBJ1-6, with 8 bases matching TRBD1. The CDR3 is 16 residues long. V lost 5 bases to trimming and J lost 7 bases; unmatched junction nucleotides: 10. Germline V gives CDR1 MNHEY, CDR2 SMNVEV (reference sequence). CDR3: CASSTVGQGRNSPLHF. The CDR3 DNA is TGTGCCAGCAGTACCGTTGGACAGGGTAGGAATTCACCCCTCCACTTT.

This clonotype has only a few counts. V and J are TRBV29-1 and TRBJ1-1; D call uncertain. Germline CDR1 is SQVTM and CDR2 is ANQGSEA. Trimming pared 8 bases from V and 5 bases from J, leaving 15 bases between. This CDR3 is built from 12 residues. The CDR3, as DNA: TGCAGCATAACCCGGGTGCGGACTGAAGCTTTCTTT. Residues: CSITRVRTEAFF.

This chain joins TRBV5-1 and TRBJ1-2; 10 bases agree with TRBD1. This CDR3 contains 15 residues. Germline CDR1 reads SGHRS; CDR2 reads YFSETQ. Unmatched junction bases numbered 9, after V lost 4 bases and J lost 6 bases. The CDR3 protein is CASSPPLDRGNGYTF. CDR3 DNA sequence: TGCGCCAGCAGCCCCCCCCTGGACAGGGGGAATGGCTACACCTTC.

The gene calls are TRBV28 and TRBJ1-5, with TRBD1 as a possible D gene (5 bases). Trimming took off 3 bases at V and 7 bases at J, with 13 bases between the two ends. The CDR3 runs to 14 residues. CDR1 and CDR2 from the germline V gene are MDHEN and SYDVKM. The CDR3 spells CASSFRGPGQPQHF. In DNA form, the CDR3 reads TGTGCCAGCAGTTTTAGGGGACCTGGCCAGCCCCAGCATTTT.

This clonotype came up once. The V gene is TRBV7-9, the J gene TRBJ2-4, with a weak D call TRBD2 (5 bases). The germline gives CDR1 SEHNR, CDR2 FQNEAQ (reference sequence). The CDR3 length is 15 residues. V was shortened by 1 base and J by 7 bases, with 14 bases between the two germline ends. The CDR3 DNA sequence: TGTGCCAGCAGCTTAGGTTCGGGGTTTTTGAACATTCAGTACTTC. Its translation: CASSLGSGFLNIQYF.